The entry below describes one T cell receptor beta chain. No antigen is known for it. The data were taken from a study of T-cell reconstitution after alpha-beta-depleted transplantation in children. Findings and caveats of the study: The authors attributed T-cell counts and diversity one year after transplant mostly to newly produced T cells. Reportedly, only several hundred clones from non-depleted graft cells drove alpha-beta T-cell counts at about two months. Recipient T cells and thymic progenitors that survived gave rise to the high TCRbeta diversity observed at day 60 in some patients.

V dropped 6 bases and J dropped 3; count of bases not matched to a gene: 4. Germline CDR1 reads DFQATT; CDR2 reads SNEGSKA (reference sequence). CDR3 size: 14 residues. Unique molecular identifiers were incorporated when the TCRbeta library was constructed. Via MiXCR, TCRdb re-called the PCR reads, giving one row per CDR3 protein. Found here are 250,000 to 400,000 distinct CDR3 sequences, more than 20% of them singletons; the top ten hold over 9.5%. Sequencing used PBMCs, mostly from graft donor cells, obtained 180 days after TCRalphabeta/CD19-depleted stem cell transplant. The sequence came from a male patient between 5 and 17 years old who had a stem cell transplant for acute lymphoblastic leukemia, so the T cells may come from the graft donor. The V call is TRBV20-1, the J call TRBJ2-3; 12 bases map to TRBD2. CDR3 DNA sequence: TGCAGTGCCCCGACTAGCGGGGGAACAGATACGCAGTATTTT. Translation: CSAPTSGGTDTQYF.